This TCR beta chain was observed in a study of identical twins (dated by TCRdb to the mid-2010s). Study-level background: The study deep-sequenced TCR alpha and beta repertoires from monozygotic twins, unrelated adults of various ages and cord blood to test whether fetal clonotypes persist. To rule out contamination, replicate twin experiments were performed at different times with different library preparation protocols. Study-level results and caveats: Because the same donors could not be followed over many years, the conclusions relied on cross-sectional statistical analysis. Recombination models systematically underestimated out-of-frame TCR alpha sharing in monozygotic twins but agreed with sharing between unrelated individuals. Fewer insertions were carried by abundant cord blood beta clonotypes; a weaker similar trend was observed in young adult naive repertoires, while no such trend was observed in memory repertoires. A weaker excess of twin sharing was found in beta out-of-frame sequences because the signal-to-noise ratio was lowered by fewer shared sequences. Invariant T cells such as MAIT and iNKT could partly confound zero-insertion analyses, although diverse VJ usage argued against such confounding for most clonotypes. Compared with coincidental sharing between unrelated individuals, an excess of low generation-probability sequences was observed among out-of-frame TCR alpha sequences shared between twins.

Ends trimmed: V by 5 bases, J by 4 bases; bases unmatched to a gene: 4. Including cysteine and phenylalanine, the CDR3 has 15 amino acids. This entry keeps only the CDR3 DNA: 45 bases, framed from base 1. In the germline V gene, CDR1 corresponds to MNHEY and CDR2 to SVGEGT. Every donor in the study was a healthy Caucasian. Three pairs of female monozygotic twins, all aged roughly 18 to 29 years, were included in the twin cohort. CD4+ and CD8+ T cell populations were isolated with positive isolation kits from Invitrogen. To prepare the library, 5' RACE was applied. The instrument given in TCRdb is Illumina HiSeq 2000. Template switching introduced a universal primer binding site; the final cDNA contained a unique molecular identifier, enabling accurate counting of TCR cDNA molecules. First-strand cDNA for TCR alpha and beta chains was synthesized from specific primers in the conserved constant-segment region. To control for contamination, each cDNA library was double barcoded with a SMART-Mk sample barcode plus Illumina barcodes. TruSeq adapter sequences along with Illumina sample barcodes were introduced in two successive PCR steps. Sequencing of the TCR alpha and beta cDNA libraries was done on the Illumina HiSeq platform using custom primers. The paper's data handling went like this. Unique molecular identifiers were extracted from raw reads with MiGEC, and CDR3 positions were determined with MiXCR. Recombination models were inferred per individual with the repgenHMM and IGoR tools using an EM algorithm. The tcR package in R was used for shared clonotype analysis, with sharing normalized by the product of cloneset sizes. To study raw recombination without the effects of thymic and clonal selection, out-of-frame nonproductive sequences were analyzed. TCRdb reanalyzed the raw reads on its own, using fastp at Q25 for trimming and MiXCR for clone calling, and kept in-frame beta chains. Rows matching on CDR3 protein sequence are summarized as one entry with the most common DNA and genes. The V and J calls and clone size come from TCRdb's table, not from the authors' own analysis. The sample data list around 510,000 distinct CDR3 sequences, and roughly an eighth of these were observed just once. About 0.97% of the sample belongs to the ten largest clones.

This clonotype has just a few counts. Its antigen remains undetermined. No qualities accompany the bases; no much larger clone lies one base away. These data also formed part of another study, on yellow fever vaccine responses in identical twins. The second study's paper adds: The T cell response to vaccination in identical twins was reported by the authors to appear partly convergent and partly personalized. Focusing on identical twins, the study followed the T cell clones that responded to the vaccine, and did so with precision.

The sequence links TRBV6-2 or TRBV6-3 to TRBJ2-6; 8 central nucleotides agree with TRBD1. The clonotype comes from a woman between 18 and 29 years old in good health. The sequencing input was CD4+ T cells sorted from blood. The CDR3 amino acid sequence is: CASSGRGPGANVLTF. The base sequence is TGTGCCAGCAGTGGCAGGGGGCCGGGGGCCAACGTCCTGACTTTC.